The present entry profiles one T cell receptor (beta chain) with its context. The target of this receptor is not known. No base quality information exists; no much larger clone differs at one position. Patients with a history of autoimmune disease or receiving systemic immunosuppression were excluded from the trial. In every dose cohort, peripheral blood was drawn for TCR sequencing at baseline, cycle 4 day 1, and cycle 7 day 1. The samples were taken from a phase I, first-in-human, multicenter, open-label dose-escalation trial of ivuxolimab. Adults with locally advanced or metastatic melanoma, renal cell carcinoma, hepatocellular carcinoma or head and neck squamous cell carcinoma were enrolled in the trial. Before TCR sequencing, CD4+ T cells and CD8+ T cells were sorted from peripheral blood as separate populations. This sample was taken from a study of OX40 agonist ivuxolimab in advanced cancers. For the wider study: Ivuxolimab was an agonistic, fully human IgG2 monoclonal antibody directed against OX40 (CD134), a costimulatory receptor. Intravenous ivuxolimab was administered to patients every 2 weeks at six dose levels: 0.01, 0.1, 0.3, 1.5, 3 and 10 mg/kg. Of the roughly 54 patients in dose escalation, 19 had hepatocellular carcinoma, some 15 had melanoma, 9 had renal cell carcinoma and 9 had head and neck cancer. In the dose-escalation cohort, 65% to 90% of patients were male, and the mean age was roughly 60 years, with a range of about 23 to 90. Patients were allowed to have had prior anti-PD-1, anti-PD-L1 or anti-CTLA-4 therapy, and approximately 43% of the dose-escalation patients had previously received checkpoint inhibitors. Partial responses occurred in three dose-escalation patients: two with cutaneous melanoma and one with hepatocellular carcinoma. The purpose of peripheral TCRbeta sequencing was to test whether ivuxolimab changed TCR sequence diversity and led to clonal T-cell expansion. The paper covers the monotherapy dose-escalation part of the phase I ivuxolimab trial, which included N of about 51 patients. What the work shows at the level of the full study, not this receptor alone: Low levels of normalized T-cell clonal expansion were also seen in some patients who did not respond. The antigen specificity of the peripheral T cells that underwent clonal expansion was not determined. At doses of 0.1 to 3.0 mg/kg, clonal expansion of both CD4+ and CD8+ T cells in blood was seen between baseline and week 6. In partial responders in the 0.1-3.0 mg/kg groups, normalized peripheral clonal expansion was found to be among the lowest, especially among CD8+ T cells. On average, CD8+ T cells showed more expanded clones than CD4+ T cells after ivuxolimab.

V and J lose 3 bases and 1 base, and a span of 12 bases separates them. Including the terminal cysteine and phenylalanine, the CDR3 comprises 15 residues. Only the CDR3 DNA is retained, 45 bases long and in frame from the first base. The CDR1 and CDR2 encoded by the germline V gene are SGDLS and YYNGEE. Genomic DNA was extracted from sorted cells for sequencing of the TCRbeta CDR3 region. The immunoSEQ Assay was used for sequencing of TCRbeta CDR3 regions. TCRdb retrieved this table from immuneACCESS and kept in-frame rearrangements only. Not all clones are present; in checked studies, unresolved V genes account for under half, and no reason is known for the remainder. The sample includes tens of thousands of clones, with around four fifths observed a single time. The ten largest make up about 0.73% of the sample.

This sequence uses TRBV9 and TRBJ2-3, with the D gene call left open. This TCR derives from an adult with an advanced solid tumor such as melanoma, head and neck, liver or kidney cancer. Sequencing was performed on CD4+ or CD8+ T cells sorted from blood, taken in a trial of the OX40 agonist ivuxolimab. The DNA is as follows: TGTGCCAGCAGCGAAAGGGCCCTTGGCACAGATACGCAGTATTTT. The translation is CASSERALGTDTQYF.